Shown below are 20 T cell receptor beta chains from a single sample sequenced in a study of tissue T cells after allogeneic stem cell transplantation. Time point of the sample: mouse harvest day 7 after allogeneic transplant. Each mouse received 10^7 T-cell-depleted marrow cells plus 10^6 splenic CD5+ T cells by tail vein. Using immunoSEQ multiplex PCR, the repertoire was profiled, and TCRdb retains in-frame clones only, with some absent. The sample records a few thousand clones, approximately 50% being singletons. Sequencing used gut tissue. These receptors came from a female BALB/c mouse given C57BL/6 T cells with graft-versus-host disease after an allogeneic hematopoietic cell transplant.

Turning to this clone: Genes here carry mouse names. The read halts 1 residue ahead of the CDR3 end, with the missing end drawn from the germline J gene. This sequence joins TRBV16 and TRBJ2-1; tentatively, D is TRBD1 or TRBD2 (5 bases each). The V end was cut by 3 bases, the J end by 5 bases, with 5 bases between. The V gene's germline CDR1 is SGHSA and CDR2 FRNQAP. The CDR3 has 12 amino acids. CDR3 bases read: TGTGCAAGCAGCTTGGGACATGCTGAGCAGTTC. This codes for CASSLGHAEQF. The entire CDR3 protein reads CASSLGHAEQFF.

This clone was found a few times. Germline and genes: mouse. The read ends 1 residue shy of where the CDR3 ends; the end is completed using the germline J gene. The V gene is TRBV26, the J gene TRBJ2-4; TRBD2 matches 7 bases. Trimming cost V 2 bases and J 3 bases; bases outside gene matches: 5. The germline V gene has CDR1 KGHPV and CDR2 FQNQEV (reference sequence). CDR3 size: 15 residues. CDR3 in amino acids: CASSLELGEQNTLYF. Partial CDR3 DNA: TGTGCCAGCAGTCTGGAGCTGGGGGAGCAAAACACCTTGTAC.

There are a few counts of this clone. Mouse germline and gene names are used. The read ends 1 residue before the CDR3 terminus; that terminus is restored from the germline J gene. The chain links TRBV26 to TRBJ2-2; D might be TRBD1 (5 bases). Germline CDR1 reads KGHPV; CDR2 reads FQNQEV (reference sequence). Trimming shortened V by 2 bases and J by 4 bases, and 8 bases separated the two germline ends. CDR3 size: 14 residues. The DNA read from the CDR3 is TGTGCCAGCAGTCTGAGGGGAACCACCGGGCAGCTCTAC. Encoded protein: CASSLRGTTGQLY. The whole CDR3 sequence is CASSLRGTTGQLYF.

This clone was detected only a few times. Here the gene names and germline are mouse. The read comes to an end 1 residue before the CDR3 does, leaving the germline J gene to fill in the end. J is TRBJ2-7 and V is TRBV5; 9 positions agree with TRBD2. After removal of 0 bases from V and 5 bases from J, the junction contained 5 bases not matched to a gene. Germline-derived CDR1 and CDR2 are LGHNA and YNLKQL (reference sequence). This CDR3 contains 15 residues. The DNA read from the CDR3 is TGTGCCAGCAGCCAAGAGCTTGGGGGGGCGGATGAACAGTAC. This codes for CASSQELGGADEQY. The CDR3 reads in full as CASSQELGGADEQYF.

Comment on this clone: Gene names and germline match the mouse. The read ends 1 residue early relative to the CDR3; the germline J gene fills the gap. This specimen includes other DNA sequences encoding the same CDR3. The gene calls are TRBV26 and TRBJ1-1, with D perhaps matching TRBD1 (5 bases). The length of the CDR3 is 13 residues. Germline V lookup: CDR1 KGHPV, CDR2 FQNQEV (reference sequence). Trimming pared 2 bases from V and 1 base from J, leaving 5 bases between. The CDR3 sequence: CASSLRGNTEVFF. The sequenced part of the CDR3 DNA is TGTGCCAGCAGTCTGAGGGGAAACACAGAAGTCTTC.

This clone was seen a few times. The genes and germline here are from mouse. The CDR3 is cut off 1 residue early in the read; its end comes from the germline J gene. The chain is built from TRBV26 and TRBJ1-4; 7 bases map to TRBD1. The CDR3 contains 15 residues. The V gene end was trimmed by 4 bases and the J gene end by 0 bases; junction bases not matched to a gene: 2. Germline values: CDR1 KGHPV, CDR2 FQNQEV (reference sequence). CDR3 bases read: TGTGCCAGCAGTCGACAGGGAATTTCCAACGAAAGATTATTT. It translates to CASSRQGISNERLF. Given in full, the CDR3 is CASSRQGISNERLFF.

This clone has only one observation. The gene names here belong to mouse. This chain's CDR3 is CASSSLSSAETLYF. Partial CDR3 DNA: TGTGCCAGCAGCTCCCTGTCAAGTGCAGAAACGCTGTAT. The chain links TRBV3 to TRBJ2-3; D unclear. The read falls 1 residue short of the CDR3 end, and the missing part is taken from the germline J gene. V lost 4 bases and J lost 0, with 8 bases in between. From germline, CDR1 is SNHLY and CDR2 FYNGKV (reference sequence). The CDR3 has 14 amino acids.

This clone was seen only a few times. Gene names refer to mouse genes. The read halts 1 residue ahead of the CDR3 end, with the missing end drawn from the germline J gene. This rearrangement joins TRBV4 to TRBJ1-6, with D tentatively TRBD1 (6 bases). TRBJ1-6 is an ORF for which the function is uncertain. From germline, CDR1 is LGHDT and CDR2 YNNKQL (reference sequence). The CDR3 covers 16 residues. V lost 3 bases, J lost 1 base, and 10 bases lay in between. The CDR3 sequence is CASSYSGQSYNSPLYF. CDR3 DNA, as far as it was read: TGTGCCAGCAGCTACTCAGGACAGTCCTATAATTCGCCCCTCTAC.

This clone has a handful of counts. The genes are named according to mouse. The observed sequence ends 1 residue before the CDR3 terminus, with the missing tail filled in from the germline J gene. V is TRBV23 and J is TRBJ1-2; the D call in the table, TRBD1, was not verified against the DNA. The CDR3 runs 13 residues. Germline V lookup: CDR1 KGHTA, CDR2 FQNQQP. CDR3 DNA (partial): TGCTCCAGCAGTCAATCAGGGAACTCCGACTACACC. Translating gives CSSSQSGNSDYT. The whole CDR3 region reads CSSSQSGNSDYTF.

This clone turned up a few times. Gene names and germline match the mouse. From the germline J gene comes the end of the CDR3, since the read stops 1 residue before it. The chain recombines TRBV20 with TRBJ1-3, with D perhaps TRBD1 (5 bases). Germline-derived CDR1 and CDR2 are GFQATS and STVNSAI. The CDR3 spans 12 residues. CDR3 sequence reads: CGMGGSGNTLYF. CDR3 DNA, as far as it was read: TGTGGGATGGGGGGTTCTGGAAATACGCTCTAT.

This clone has only a few counts. Gene and germline names: mouse. The observed sequence ends 1 residue before the CDR3 terminus, with the missing tail filled in from the germline J gene. This chain connects TRBV4 to TRBJ2-5, with 10 bases identical to TRBD2. Germline values: CDR1 LGHDT, CDR2 YNNKQL (reference sequence). Trimming removed 3 bases from V and 6 bases from J; junction bases left unmatched: 3. CDR3 length: 14 residues. CDR3 region: CASSYWGGGDTQYF. CDR3 DNA (partial): TGTGCCAGCAGCTACTGGGGGGGCGGCGACACCCAGTAC.

A remark on this clone: The gene names here belong to mouse. The CDR3 end lies 1 residue beyond the end of the read and is filled in from the germline J gene. V and J are TRBV26 and TRBJ2-4; 7 bases align to TRBD2. CDR3 size: 15 residues. The V segment lost 0 bases and the J segment 0 bases; nucleotides outside the gene matches: 0. The germline gives CDR1 KGHPV, CDR2 FQNQEV (reference sequence). The CDR3 sequence: CASSLSWGSQNTLYF. The part of the CDR3 DNA that was read is TGTGCCAGCAGTCTGTCCTGGGGGAGTCAAAACACCTTGTAC.

This clone was observed a handful of times. Gene names are the mouse ones. Incomplete CDR3 DNA: TGTGCCAGCTCTCTCGAGGCAGGGGGCCACGAAAGATTATTT. This translates into CASSLEAGGHERLF. The entire CDR3 reads CASSLEAGGHERLFF. The chain is built from TRBV12-2 and TRBJ1-4; 8 bases agree with TRBD1. The read terminates 1 residue before the CDR3 end, so the remaining end is supplied by the germline J gene. V was pared by 0 bases and J by 6 bases, with 5 bases of the junction left unmatched. The CDR3 spans 15 residues. CDR1 and CDR2 from the germline V gene are SGHLS and HYDKME.

Worth noting for this clone: Gene names denote mouse genes. The CDR3 protein is CASSLEISNERLFF. The sequenced part of the CDR3 DNA is TGTGCCAGCTCCCTAGAAATTTCCAACGAAAGATTATTT. The chain links TRBV12-2 to TRBJ1-4, with D uncertain. Read sequence stops 1 residue before the CDR3 end, and the germline J gene provides the missing end. Trimming stripped 4 bases from V and 0 bases from J, with 8 bases between. In germline, CDR1 is SGHLS, CDR2 HYDKME. This CDR3 comprises 14 residues.

Concerning this clone: Gene and germline names: mouse. Read sequence stops 1 residue before the CDR3 end, and the germline J gene provides the missing end. The rearrangement uses TRBV20 and TRBJ2-1; 7 bases line up with TRBD1. Germline CDR1 is GFQATS and CDR2 is STVNSAI. The CDR3 has 13 residues. The V gene end was trimmed by 1 base and the J gene end by 3 bases; junction bases not matched to a gene: 0. The CDR3 sequence is CGARGTGYAEQFF. Incomplete CDR3 DNA: TGTGGTGCTAGGGGGACAGGCTATGCTGAGCAGTTC.

With regard to this clone: Genes and germline are mouse. With the read ending 1 residue before the CDR3 end, the germline J gene is used to fill in that end. The rearrangement links TRBV3 to TRBJ2-2; TRBD2 aligns across 10 bases. The CDR3 is 15 residues long. Germline V gene lookup returns CDR1 SNHLY and CDR2 FYNGKV (reference sequence). Losses at the gene ends were 5 bases for V and 4 bases for J; bases not matched to a gene: 4. The CDR3 DNA, read in part, is TGTGCCAGCAGCCCCGGGACTGGGGCCACCGGGCAGCTCTAC. This encodes CASSPGTGATGQLY. The CDR3 as a whole reads CASSPGTGATGQLYF.

Points on this clone: Genes and germline are mouse. Coverage ceases 1 residue before the CDR3 finishes, and the germline J gene fills in the end. This rearrangement joins TRBV14 to TRBJ2-1; 9 bases agree with TRBD1. Germline CDR1 reads SGHDT; CDR2 reads FRDEAV. The CDR3 covers 15 residues. The V segment lost 3 bases and the J segment 0 bases; nucleotides outside the gene matches: 1. The sequenced CDR3 bases are TGTGCCAGCAGTTGGGACAGGGATAACTATGCTGAGCAGTTC. Translating it yields CASSWDRDNYAEQF. The complete CDR3 sequence is CASSWDRDNYAEQFF.

This clone was counted between two and nine times. Any gene name here is a mouse gene name. The CDR3 extends 1 residue past the end of the read, so its final part is completed from the germline J gene. The chain links TRBV3 to TRBJ1-4; 10 nucleotides match TRBD1. CDR3 length equals 15 residues. Trimming removed 4 bases from V and 2 bases from J; junction bases left unmatched: 1. Germline V gene data show CDR1 as SNHLY and CDR2 as FYNGKV (reference sequence). The DNA read from the CDR3 is TGTGCCAGCAGCTCGACAGGGGGCTCCAACGAAAGATTATTT. Translated: CASSSTGGSNERLF. The CDR3 in full is CASSSTGGSNERLFF.

This clone came up a few times. Each gene name is a mouse one. From the germline J gene comes the end of the CDR3, since the read stops 1 residue before it. The genes are TRBV26 and TRBJ2-1, with 9 bases that match TRBD1. There are 15 residues in the CDR3. V shed 0 bases, J shed 3 bases, and the junction held 0 bases outside the gene matches. Germline-derived CDR1 and CDR2 are KGHPV and FQNQEV (reference sequence). The sequenced part of the CDR3 DNA is TGTGCCAGCAGTCTGTCGGGACAGGGCTATGCTGAGCAGTTC. Translated: CASSLSGQGYAEQF. From start to end, the CDR3 is CASSLSGQGYAEQFF. Combining the CDR3 with reference TRBV26 and TRBJ2-1 gives the whole variable domain NSKVIQTPRYLVKGQGQKAKMRCIPEKGHPVVFWYQQNKNNEFKFLINFQNQEVLQQIDMTEKRFSAECPSNSPCSLEIQSSEAGDSALYLCASSLSGQGYAEQFFGPGTRLTVL.

This clone was counted only a few times. Each gene name is a mouse one. The CDR3 end is not reached by the read, which stops 1 residue before it; the germline J gene fills it in. The chain has TRBV26 and TRBJ1-4; D gene uncertain. V was cut by 0 bases and J by 0 bases, with 2 bases left in between. This CDR3 spans 14 amino acids. Per the germline V gene, CDR1 is KGHPV and CDR2 is FQNQEV (reference sequence). The part of the CDR3 DNA that was read is TGTGCCAGCAGTCTGTCAATTTCCAACGAAAGATTATTT. It yields the protein CASSLSISNERLF. The CDR3 in its entirety is CASSLSISNERLFF. The variable domain in full, completed from reference TRBV26 and TRBJ1-4, reads NSKVIQTPRYLVKGQGQKAKMRCIPEKGHPVVFWYQQNKNNEFKFLINFQNQEVLQQIDMTEKRFSAECPSNSPCSLEIQSSEAGDSALYLCASSLSISNERLFFGHGTKLSVL.